This TCR beta chain was found in a study of beta chain features in type 1 diabetes. Points from the study as a whole: Any HLA effect on TCRB rearrangement was left unresolved by small sub-analyses.

All of the isolated RNA was reverse transcribed, so expressed TCRB transcripts were sequenced. Approximately 1 million reads, on average, were obtained from stem cell-like memory T cell samples. Libraries were prepared by immunoSEQ multiplex PCR; TCRdb keeps only in-frame clonotypes and omits some of them. Among under 45,000 clones listed, roughly 50% were seen once. Trimming took off 6 bases at V and 2 bases at J, with 7 bases between the two ends. CDR1 is MNHEY and CDR2 is SVGAGI in the germline V gene. CDR3 size: 12 residues. Every participating donor gave one draw, a heparinised blood sample averaging approximately 120 mL. Sorted cells reached over 95% purity in every population. Remarks on this clone: Antigen specificity is unknown.

The receptor's source is a woman aged 30 to 39 in good health. This sequence joins TRBV6-5 and TRBJ2-5; TRBD1 is a possible D gene (5 bases). Sequencing was carried out using stem cell memory CD4+ T cells from blood. CDR3 residues: CASRDTQETQYF. The CDR3, as DNA: TGTGCCAGCAGGGACACACAAGAGACCCAGTACTTC.